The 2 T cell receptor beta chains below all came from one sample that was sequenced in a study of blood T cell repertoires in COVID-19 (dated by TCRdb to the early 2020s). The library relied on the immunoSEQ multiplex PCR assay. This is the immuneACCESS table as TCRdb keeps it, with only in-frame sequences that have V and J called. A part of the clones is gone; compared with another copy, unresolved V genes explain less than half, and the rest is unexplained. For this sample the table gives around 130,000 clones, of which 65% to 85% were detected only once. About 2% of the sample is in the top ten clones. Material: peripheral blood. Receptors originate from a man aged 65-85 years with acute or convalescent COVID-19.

CDR3 region: CASSPSLAGSGNEQFF. Written as DNA, the CDR3 is TGTGCCAGCAGTCCCTCACTGGCGGGGTCAGGGAATGAGCAGTTCTTC. J is TRBJ2-1 and V is TRBV6-2 or TRBV6-3, with TRBD2 as a possible D gene (6 bases). CDR1 and CDR2 from the germline V gene are MNHEY and SVGEGT. Trimming stripped 5 bases from V and 7 bases from J, with 21 bases between. The CDR3 runs to 16 residues.

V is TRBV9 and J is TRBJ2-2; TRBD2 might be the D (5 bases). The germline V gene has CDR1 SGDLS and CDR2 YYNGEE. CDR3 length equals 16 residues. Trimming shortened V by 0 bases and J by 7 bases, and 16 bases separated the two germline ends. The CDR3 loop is CASSVAGSLSIGELFF. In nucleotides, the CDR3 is TGTGCCAGCAGCGTAGCGGGGAGTCTTTCCATCGGGGAGCTGTTTTTT.